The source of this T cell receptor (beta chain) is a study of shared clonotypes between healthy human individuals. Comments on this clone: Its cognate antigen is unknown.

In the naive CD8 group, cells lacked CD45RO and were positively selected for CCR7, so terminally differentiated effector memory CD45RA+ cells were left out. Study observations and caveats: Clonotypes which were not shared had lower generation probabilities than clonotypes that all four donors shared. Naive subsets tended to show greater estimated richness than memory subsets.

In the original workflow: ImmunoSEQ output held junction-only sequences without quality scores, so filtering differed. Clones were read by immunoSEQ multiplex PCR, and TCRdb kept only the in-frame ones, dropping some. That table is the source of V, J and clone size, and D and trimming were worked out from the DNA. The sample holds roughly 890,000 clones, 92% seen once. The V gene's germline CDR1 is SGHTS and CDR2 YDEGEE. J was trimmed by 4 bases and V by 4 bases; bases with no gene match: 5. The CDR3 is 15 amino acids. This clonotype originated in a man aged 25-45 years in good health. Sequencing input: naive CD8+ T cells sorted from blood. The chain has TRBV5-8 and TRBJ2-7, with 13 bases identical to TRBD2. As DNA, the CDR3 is TGTGCCAGCAGCCCACTAGCGGGAGGGATTTACGAGCAGTACTTC. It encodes CASSPLAGGIYEQYF. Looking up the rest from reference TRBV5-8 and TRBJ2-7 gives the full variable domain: EAGVTQSPTHLIKTRGQQATLRCSPISGHTSVYWYQQALGLGLQFLLWYDEGEERNRGNFPPRFSGRQFPNYSSELNVNALELEDSALYLCASSPLAGGIYEQYFGPGTRLTVT.